This T cell receptor (beta chain) originates from a study of blood T cell repertoires in COVID-19. The overall study: Acute-phase and convalescent COVID-19 samples originated in the United States, Italy and Spain. In each case, the material was cDNA or gDNA derived from T cells, B-cell-depleted T cells, or PBMCs.

In the original processing: How many nucleated cells were present was estimated from reference gene primer amplification. Repertoires were generated with immunoSEQ multiplex PCR, while TCRdb's copy carries only in-frame clones and drops some. V and J calls and clone size are copied from that table; D and trimming were computed from the DNA. The sample contains some 400,000 clones, over 75% of which appear only once. Germline CDR1 reads MDHEN; CDR2 reads SYDVKM. The CDR3 is 15 residues long. V was pared by 5 bases and J by 7 bases, with 9 bases of the junction left unmatched. One Seattle source followed patients from active infection through their disease course.

The sequenced sample consisted of peripheral blood. The sequence was obtained from a woman between 25 and 40 years old with COVID-19, enrolled during active disease. The chain combines TRBV28 with TRBJ2-2; 8 bases fit TRBD2. The CDR3 reads CASSNPGGANGELFF. The CDR3 DNA follows: TGTGCCAGCAGTAACCCGGGGGGGGCGAACGGGGAGCTGTTTTTT.